The 15 T cell receptor beta chains below were found in one sample sequenced in a study of shared clonotypes between healthy human individuals. Sequencing was performed with immunoSEQ multiplex PCR; in TCRdb, only in-frame clones are kept and a portion is missing. The sample has approximately 100,000 clones, about 70% seen once. Specimen: memory CD8+ T cells sorted from blood. Sample subset: CD45RO+ cells pooled with CCR7-negative TemRA cells. All receptors come from a woman younger than 45 in good health.

The chain is built from TRBV5-1 and TRBJ1-5; D uncertain. Germline loops: CDR1 SGHRS, CDR2 YFSETQ. Trimming left V 4 bases short and J 5 bases short, with 16 bases between. The CDR3 has 15 amino acids. CDR3 amino acids: CASSPEGNYDQPQHF. The CDR3 DNA sequence: TGCGCCAGCAGCCCAGAGGGAAATTACGATCAGCCCCAGCATTTT. Full variable domain (missing parts from reference TRBV5-1 and TRBJ1-5): KAGVTQTPRYLIKTRGQQVTLSCSPISGHRSVSWYQQTPGQGLQFLFEYFSETQRNKGNFPGRFSGRQFSNSRSEMNVSTLELGDSALYLCASSPEGNYDQPQHFGDGTRLSIL.

V gene TRBV4-1 combines with J gene TRBJ1-1, with TRBD1 matching over 9 bases. Germline V gene sequence: CDR1 MGHRA, CDR2 YSYEKL. V lost 3 bases and J lost 5; bases outside the gene matches: 4. This CDR3 has 14 residues. In DNA, the CDR3 is TGCGCCAGCAGCCATGGACAGGGGAAGACTGAAGCTTTCTTT. Its translation: CASSHGQGKTEAFF.

The rearrangement joins TRBV11-2 to TRBJ1-5; 9 bases are shared with TRBD1. Germline V gives CDR1 SGHAT, CDR2 FQNNGV. Trimming cost V 1 base and J 15 bases; bases outside gene matches: 16. The CDR3 sequence is 16 residues long. CDR3 sequence reads: CASSLVTGHTQGATHF. CDR3 in DNA: TGTGCCAGCAGCTTAGTAACGGGGCACACACAGGGGGCAACGCATTTT.

This clone is a singleton in its sample. The V call is TRBV28, the J call TRBJ2-2, with D possibly TRBD1 on 6 matching bases. Germline V gene lookup returns CDR1 MDHEN and CDR2 SYDVKM. There are 14 residues in the CDR3. V lost 7 bases and J 4 bases, leaving 13 bases between the germline ends. For the CDR3, the DNA is TGTGCCAGCATCCCGGGACATTCCACCGGGGAGCTGTTTTTT. This sequence encodes CASIPGHSTGELFF.

This clone was found once. The chain employs TRBV4-1 and TRBJ2-5; D remains ambiguous. Gene TRBJ2-7 matches the end of the DNA better, so the J call may be wrong. Germline V lookup: CDR1 MGHRA, CDR2 YSYEKL. The CDR3 covers 12 residues. The CDR3 sequence is CASSAGPYEQYF. The DNA of the CDR3 is TGCGCCAGCAGCGCCGGGCCCTACGAGCAGTACTTC.

V is TRBV6-6 and J is TRBJ2-7; D remains unclear. V was pared by 5 bases and J by 3 bases, with 8 bases between. CDR1 and CDR2 from the germline V gene are MNHNY and SVGAGI (reference sequence). This CDR3 has 12 amino acids. The CDR3 loop is CASSPSDYEQYF. The CDR3 nucleotides are TGTGCCAGCAGTCCGTCCGACTACGAGCAGTACTTC.

This chain connects TRBV5-1 to TRBJ2-1, with 9 bases matching TRBD2. Germline V gene lookup returns CDR1 SGHRS and CDR2 YFSETQ. V gave up 3 bases and J gave up 3 bases; unmatched junction bases: 1. CDR3 length: 14 residues. The CDR3 region is CASSSSGDYNEQFF. The CDR3 nucleotides read TGCGCCAGCAGCTCTAGCGGGGACTACAATGAGCAGTTCTTC.

The chain couples TRBV2 to TRBJ2-3; 9 nucleotides align to TRBD2. The CDR3 runs to 15 residues. Trimming removed 11 bases from V and 6 bases from J; junction bases left unmatched: 15. CDR1 is SNHLY, CDR2 FYNNEI, per germline. Written as DNA, the CDR3 is TGTGCCTCCCAACCGAATAGCGGGAGAAGGGATACGCAGTATTTT. Translation gives CASQPNSGRRDTQYF.

This clone was found many times. The chain couples TRBV9 to TRBJ1-2; 11 nucleotides line up with TRBD1. The V and J ends lost 1 base and 4 bases, in that order; junction bases with no gene match: 12. The CDR3 loop spans 18 amino acids. CDR1 is SGDLS, CDR2 YYNGEE, per germline. The CDR3 DNA sequence: TGTGCCAGCAGCGTAACTTCCGGACAGGGGGCTTTTAGCTATGGCTACACCTTC. This codes for CASSVTSGQGAFSYGYTF.

This clone was found many times. V usage is TRBV6-5 and J usage is TRBJ2-7, with a possible D match to TRBD1 (5 bases). V was pared by 0 bases and J by 3 bases, with 9 bases between. The length of the CDR3 is 14 residues. Germline CDR1 is MNHEY and CDR2 is SVGAGI. The CDR3 DNA reads TGTGCCAGCAGTTACTCGAAGGGGATCTACGAGCAGTACTTC. Translated, it gives CASSYSKGIYEQYF.

J is TRBJ2-1 and V is TRBV6-4; D perhaps matches TRBD2 (6 bases). This CDR3 is built from 14 residues. Trimming took 6 bases from V and 6 from J, leaving 15 bases between them. Germline V gene sequence: CDR1 MRHNA, CDR2 SNTAGT. The CDR3, as DNA: TGTGCCAGCAGGCCCGGGACTGGGGGCAATGAGCAGTTCTTC. It specifies CASRPGTGGNEQFF.

The chain joins TRBV10-3 to TRBJ2-6, with no clear D. The germline CDR1 and CDR2 sequences are ENHRY and SYGVKD. This CDR3 spans 17 amino acids. V was shortened by 4 bases and J by 4 bases, with 17 bases between the two germline ends. CDR3 sequence (DNA): TGTGCCATCAGTGGGGTCCCCCAAGGTCCCGGGGCCAACGTCCTGACTTTC. It is translated as CAISGVPQGPGANVLTF.

This clone has at least ten counts. This chain links TRBV7-8 with TRBJ2-3, with D tentatively TRBD2 (5 bases). Per the germline V gene, CDR1 is SGHVS and CDR2 is FQNEAQ. The CDR3 spans 17 residues. Trimming left V 3 bases short and J 4 bases short, with 20 bases between. CDR3 DNA sequence: TGTGCCAGCAGCTTGGGAGACTTCCTTTACCCTCCAGATACGCAGTATTTT. The encoded protein is CASSLGDFLYPPDTQYF. The variable domain in full, with the rest retrieved from reference TRBV7-8 and TRBJ2-3, is GAGVSQSPRYKVAKRGQDVALRCDPISGHVSLFWYQQALGQGPEFLTYFQNEAQLDKSGLPSDRFFAERPEGSVSTLKIQRTQQEDSAVYLCASSLGDFLYPPDTQYFGPGTRLTVL.

The chain recombines TRBV10-2 with TRBJ2-1; 8 bases agree with TRBD1. The CDR3 runs 14 residues. Germline trimming cut 9 bases from V and 3 bases from J; bases unmatched to any gene: 7. Germline lookup yields CDR1 WSHSY and CDR2 SAAADI. CDR3 in DNA: TGCGCCAGTGTACGACAGGGGAACTACAATGAGCAGTTCTTC. Amino acid sequence: CASVRQGNYNEQFF.

This clone was found many times. V usage is TRBV6-1 and J usage is TRBJ1-5, with no clear D. Trimming left V 5 bases short and J 0 bases short, with 11 bases between. From germline, CDR1 is MNHNS and CDR2 SASEGT. The CDR3 covers 15 residues. CDR3 nucleotide sequence: TGTGCCAGCAGTCCGGACTTGTATAGCAATCAGCCCCAGCATTTT. Amino acid sequence: CASSPDLYSNQPQHF.